Listed below are T cell receptor beta chains from one sample, sequenced in a study of Graves' ophthalmopathy and Graves' hyperthyroidism. MiXCR, applied by TCRdb to the multiplex PCR reads, yields one record per CDR3 protein. The sample lists about 240,000 distinct CDR3 sequences, around 50% occurring once. The specimen sequenced was peripheral blood. The receptors shown here come from an adult man with Graves' ophthalmopathy. Each CDR3 is given with its conserved first and last residue. Fields, in order: clone size, J gene, V gene, D gene, CDR3 DNA, CDR3 protein. The D gene is left open where the match is weak. The size entry is marked missing in some rows and otherwise reads once, few, many or a size class.

NA,TRBJ2-5,TRBV7-3,NA,TGTGCCAGCAGCACAAACTCAGGGCCCCAAGAGACCCAGTACTTC,CASSTNSGPQETQYF
few,TRBJ2-5,TRBV24-1,TRBD1,TGTGCCACCAGTGACCGCGGGACAGGGAGAGAGACCCAGTACTTC,CATSDRGTGRETQYF
few,TRBJ1-2,TRBV20-1,NA,TGCAGTGCTAGAGATAGGGGGGCGTATGGCTACACCTTC,CSARDRGAYGYTF
NA,TRBJ1-1,TRBV4-2,NA,TGTGCCAGCAGCTCTGGGGGGCCGGGGGCCAAAAACACTGAAGCTTTCTTT,CASSSGGPGAKNTEAFF
NA,TRBJ1-1,TRBV7-2,NA,TGTGCCAGCAGCATGAGCCGGGACAAAGCTTTCTTT,CASSMSRDKAFF
few,TRBJ1-4,TRBV20-1,TRBD1,TGCAGTGCTAGGGACCCGACAGGGTACAAACTGTTTTTT,CSARDPTGYKLFF
many,TRBJ2-7,TRBV6-5,TRBD2,TGTGCCAGCAGTTACTCTAGCGGGACGGGAGACGAGCAGTACTTC,CASSYSSGTGDEQYF
once,TRBJ2-5,TRBV28,TRBD1,TGTGCCAGCACCATGACAGGGCAAGAGACCCAGTACTTC,CASTMTGQETQYF
few,TRBJ1-2,TRBV5-4,NA,TGTGCCAGCAGCTTGGATCCAGGGCGGAAGGATGGCTACACCTTC,CASSLDPGRKDGYTF
NA,TRBJ1-4,TRBV19,NA,TGTGCCAGCAGAACAAGGGGGGTTCAGGCTAATGAAAAACTGTTTTTT,CASRTRGVQANEKLFF
NA,TRBJ2-2,TRBV7-9,NA,TGTGCCAGCAGCTCCAGAGAACCGAACACCGGGGAGCTGTTTTTT,CASSSREPNTGELFF
NA,TRBJ1-4,TRBV20-1,NA,TGCAGTGCCATAAATGAAAAACTGTTTTTT,CSAINEKLFF
NA,TRBJ2-5,TRBV9,NA,TGTGCCGGCGGCCGGCAGGGTAGTGGAGAGACCCAGTACTTC,CAGGRQGSGETQYF
few,TRBJ2-7,TRBV7-6,NA,TGTGCCAGCAGCTCCCGTGCGGGACACTCATACGAGCAGTACTTC,CASSSRAGHSYEQYF
NA,TRBJ2-3,TRBV11-3,NA,TGTGCCAGCAGCTTAGAGTCCCTAGCGAGACGGGCAGATACGCAGTATTTT,CASSLESLARRADTQYF
few,TRBJ2-5,TRBV6-5,NA,TGTGCCAGCAGAGGGCCAGAGACCCAGTACTTC,CASRGPETQYF
many,TRBJ1-3,TRBV25-1,NA,TGTGCCAGCAGTGATGTCGCTGCTGGAAACACCATATATTTT,CASSDVAAGNTIYF
few,TRBJ2-6,TRBV12-3/TRBV12-4,NA,TGTGCCAGCAAGGAGAGCTCTGGGGCCAACGTCCTGACTTTC,CASKESSGANVLTF
few,TRBJ2-7,TRBV7-3,TRBD2,TGTGCTAGCAAACTAGCGGAGGACACCTACGAGCAGTACTTC,CASKLAEDTYEQYF
many,TRBJ1-2,TRBV20-1,NA,TGCAGTGCTAGTTCCGGCAACTATGGCTACACCTTC,CSASSGNYGYTF
few,TRBJ1-1,TRBV2,TRBD1,TGTGCCGACGAGGGACAGATGAACACTGAAGCTTTCTTT,CADEGQMNTEAFF
NA,TRBJ1-5,TRBV2,NA,TGTGCCAGGATCCGAGGGGGGGGAAGGTTGAATCAGCCCCAGCATTTT,CARIRGGGRLNQPQHF
NA,TRBJ2-2,TRBV10-3,NA,TGTGCCATCGGGGGAGGACAGGAGAACACCGGGGAGCTGTTTTTT,CAIGGGQENTGELFF
NA,TRBJ2-5,TRBV10-3,TRBD2,TGTGCCAGCAGTTTAGCAGGTAGCGGGGGACAAGAGACCCAGTGCTTC,CASSLAGSGGQETQCF
NA,TRBJ1-5,TRBV19,TRBD1,TGTGCCAGTAGTCTAAGGACAGGGGGGGAACAGCCCCAGCATTTT,CASSLRTGGEQPQHF
NA,TRBJ2-5,TRBV7-9,NA,TGTGCCAGCAGCTACCCATTAGCCGGGCGGGGAGAAGAGACCCAGTACTTC,CASSYPLAGRGEETQYF
NA,TRBJ1-4,TRBV10-2,TRBD1,TGCGCCAGCAGCAGGGGGAATGAAAAACTGTTTTTT,CASSRGNEKLFF
NA,TRBJ1-1,TRBV5-1,NA,TGCGCCAGCAGCTTGATAAGGGGAACTGAAGCTTTCTTT,CASSLIRGTEAFF
NA,TRBJ2-2,TRBV10-3,NA,TGTGCTCTGGCCGGGGTTCCCGGGGAGCTGTTTTTT,CALAGVPGELFF
NA,TRBJ2-2,TRBV9,NA,TGTGCCAGCAGCGTAGGCGGGGACCAAGGGGAGCTGTTTTTT,CASSVGGDQGELFF